The present entry profiles one T cell receptor (beta chain) with its context. This may stem from a read error, because a much larger clone lies one nucleotide away. These data come from a study of T cells after yellow fever vaccination. Study conclusions and caveats: Within FACS-sorted repertoires, abundant clonotypes contaminating from the bulk population could be present.

Making TCR cDNA involved 5'RACE template switching, which added UMIs and a universal primer site. MiXCR, run by TCRdb on the 5' RACE reads, gives a single entry per CDR3 protein. The sample has around 30,000 distinct CDR3 sequences; 10% to 13% are singletons. This receptor was taken from a man between 18 and 35 years old who received the YFV17D yellow fever vaccine. Specimen: PBMCs, either bulk or a sorted T-cell subset (CD4+, CD8+, memory, or dextramer-sorted; not recorded which), collected less than 16 days after the first yellow fever vaccination.

CDR3 in amino acids: CASSLCYRSPLHF. The DNA of the CDR3 is TGTGCCAGCAGCCTCTGTTATCGGTCACCCCTCCACTTT. The genes are TRBV6-5 and TRBJ1-6; D call uncertain. This CDR3 has 13 amino acids. Trimming took off 6 bases at V and 10 bases at J, with 13 bases between the two ends. Germline CDR1 and CDR2: MNHEY and SVGAGI.